The next 18 T cell receptor beta chains were all read from a single sample in a study of HIV-infected patients and healthy controls (dated by TCRdb to the mid-2010s). Library preparation was by 5' RACE. TCRdb names Illumina MiSeq as the instrument used. Reverse transcription of around 450 ng RNA was performed with SuperScript III using primers directed against the alpha and beta constant regions. Separate alpha and beta chain libraries were generated by chain-specific third strand synthesis with multiplexing indices. TCRdb redid the processing of the public reads, applying fastp at Q25 and MiXCR, and retained in-frame beta chains. Rows are combined by CDR3 protein, so each entry shows the most common genes and DNA. The sample table holds roughly 15,000 distinct CDR3 sequences, of which roughly a tenth were seen once. Around 7% of the sample comes from the top ten. Whole blood was used without cell fractionation, so all unsorted peripheral T cells were reflected in the repertoire.

Sequencing was done on a sample of blood. Receptors originate from an adult in good health.

The V call is TRBV29-1, the J call TRBJ2-1; 8 nucleotides align to TRBD2. V lost 7 bases, J lost 0 bases, and 5 bases stayed unmatched. The CDR3 length is 14 residues. CDR1 SQVTM and CDR2 ANQGSEA come from the germline V gene. This CDR3 is CSAVSGSSYNEQFF. The DNA of the CDR3 is TGCAGCGCCGTCAGCGGGAGCTCCTACAATGAGCAGTTCTTC.

By proportion, this clonotype is medium-sized. The chain uses TRBV7-3 and TRBJ2-7, with 7 positions matching TRBD2. The V segment lost 5 bases and the J segment 6 bases; nucleotides outside the gene matches: 10. The CDR3 contains 14 residues. The germline V gene encodes CDR1 SGHTA and CDR2 FQGTGA. CDR3 bases: TGTGCCAGCAGCCTTACGGCGACTAGCTTCGAGCAGTACTTC. It codes for CASSLTATSFEQYF.

Relative to its sample, this clonotype is medium-sized (0.01 to 0.1%). The chain combines TRBV5-1 with TRBJ1-1; D call uncertain. CDR1 and CDR2 from the germline V gene are SGHRS and YFSETQ. This CDR3 region has 16 residues. The V end was cut by 3 bases, the J end by 0 bases, with 15 bases between. In DNA, the CDR3 is TGCGCCAGCAGCTCGAAGAAGGAACACGTGAACACTGAAGCTTTCTTT. Its protein product is CASSSKKEHVNTEAFF. The variable domain in full, with the rest retrieved from reference TRBV5-1 and TRBJ1-1, is KAGVTQTPRYLIKTRGQQVTLSCSPISGHRSVSWYQQTPGQGLQFLFEYFSETQRNKGNFPGRFSGRQFSNSRSEMNVSTLELGDSALYLCASSSKKEHVNTEAFFGQGTRLTVV.

The CDR3 here is CASREGLLFLYNEQFF. The CDR3 nucleotides read TGTGCCAGCAGAGAGGGACTATTATTCCTATACAATGAGCAGTTCTTC. The chain carries TRBV2 and TRBJ2-1, with 7 bases that match TRBD2. CDR3 length: 16 residues. The ends lost 6 bases at V and 4 bases at J; junction bases unmatched: 12. Germline CDR1 is SNHLY and CDR2 is FYNNEI.

In this sample, this clonotype turned up many times. This chain joins TRBV19 and TRBJ1-5; D remains ambiguous. Trimming shortened V by 2 bases and J by 0 bases, and 14 bases separated the two germline ends. Germline V gene data show CDR1 as LNHDA and CDR2 as SQIVND (reference sequence). This CDR3 comprises 17 residues. Written as DNA, the CDR3 is TGTGCCAGTAGTATAAAGATCCGGCAATATAGCAATCAGCCCCAGCATTTT. The encoded protein is CASSIKIRQYSNQPQHF.

This clonotype was recorded a few times. This chain's CDR3 is CASSQFYRSVPYNSPLHF. DNA for the CDR3: TGCGCCAGCAGCCAATTTTATAGGTCGGTTCCGTATAATTCACCCCTCCACTTT. V gene TRBV4-3 combines with J gene TRBJ1-6, with D hard to call. From germline, CDR1 is LGHNA and CDR2 YSLEER. Trimming left V 2 bases short and J 4 bases short, with 18 bases between. The CDR3 sequence is 18 residues long.

In this sample, this clonotype turned up many times. The genes are TRBV2 and TRBJ1-2, with D maybe TRBD1 (6 bases). V was clipped by 9 bases and J by 5 bases, with 13 bases between them. This CDR3 region has 12 residues. CDR1 SNHLY and CDR2 FYNNEI come from the germline V gene. The CDR3 coding sequence is TGTGCCAGACGGGGGGCAGGGTATGGCTACACCTTC. Amino acid sequence: CARRGAGYGYTF.

This clonotype was seen repeatedly, ten times or more. The chain is built from TRBV6-2 or TRBV6-3 and TRBJ1-1; possibly TRBD1 for D (5 bases). From germline, CDR1 is MNHEY and CDR2 SVGEGT. The CDR3 runs 14 residues. V was pared by 6 bases and J by 3 bases, with 14 bases between. DNA for the CDR3: TGTGCCAGCAGCCCGCGAGGGACCCACACTGAAGCTTTCTTT. It translates to CASSPRGTHTEAFF.

The chain carries TRBV28 and TRBJ2-3, with a possible D match to TRBD1 (6 bases). The CDR3 is 13 residues long. Trimming cost V 3 bases and J 8 bases, with 12 bases left between them. The germline CDR1 and CDR2 sequences are MDHEN and SYDVKM. CDR3 loop: CASSLGAPRTQYF. CDR3 nucleotide sequence: TGTGCCAGCAGTTTGGGGGCCCCCCGTACGCAGTATTTT.

By its share, this clonotype is medium-sized. The V and J genes are TRBV20-1 and TRBJ2-5; D uncertain. The V end was cut by 1 base, the J end by 2 bases, with 8 bases between. There are 13 residues in the CDR3. Germline V gene data show CDR1 as DFQATT and CDR2 as SNEGSKA (reference sequence). CDR3 in amino acids: CSARGDSQETQYF. The CDR3 DNA reads TGCAGTGCTAGAGGAGATAGTCAAGAGACCCAGTACTTC.

In this sample, this clonotype turned up many times. The CDR3 DNA sequence: TGTGCCAGCAGTTTACGGGGGGGGAATGAGCAGTTCTTC. It translates to CASSLRGGNEQFF. The V gene is TRBV27, the J gene TRBJ2-1; 8 positions match TRBD2. V was pared by 2 bases and J by 7 bases, with 1 base of the junction left unmatched. The germline gives CDR1 MNHEY, CDR2 SMNVEV (reference sequence). The CDR3 is 13 amino acids.

The CDR3 coding sequence is TGTGCCAGTAGCACAGGGGCTGGGGCCAACGTCCTGACTTTC. Translating gives CASSTGAGANVLTF. The V gene is TRBV19, the J gene TRBJ2-6, with 7 bases aligning to TRBD1. With V trimmed by 6 bases and J by 2 bases, 1 base remained unmatched. CDR1 is LNHDA and CDR2 is SQIVND in the germline V gene (reference sequence). This CDR3 is 14 amino acids long.

This clonotype ranks as medium-sized. This chain joins TRBV7-9 and TRBJ1-5; no firm D call. This CDR3 contains 13 residues. Per germline, CDR1 SEHNR and CDR2 FQNEAQ (reference sequence). With 6 bases removed from V and 1 base from J, the gap between germline ends came to 7 bases. CDR3: CASSSESNQPQHF. In DNA form, the CDR3 reads TGTGCCAGCAGTTCAGAGAGCAATCAGCCCCAGCATTTT.

This clonotype turned up a few times. The chain employs TRBV7-2 and TRBJ1-5; no clear D. The CDR3 has 13 amino acids. CDR1 is SGHTA and CDR2 is FQGNSA in the germline V gene. V lost 3 bases to trimming and J lost 1 base, with 4 bases between them. Here the CDR3 DNA reads TGTGCCAGCAGCTTTAACAGCAATCAGCCCCAGCATTTT. Translation gives CASSFNSNQPQHF.

By sample share, this clonotype is medium-sized (0.01 to 0.1%). The rearrangement uses TRBV10-2 and TRBJ1-4; D is unresolved. Trimming removed 3 bases at V and 4 bases at J, with 12 bases between. CDR1 is WSHSY and CDR2 is SAAADI in the germline V gene. The CDR3 covers 15 residues. The CDR3 sequence is CASSDRWTGNEKLFF. The CDR3 nucleotides read TGCGCCAGCAGTGACAGGTGGACCGGTAATGAAAAACTGTTTTTT.

This clonotype was seen repeatedly, ten times or more. The chain joins TRBV20-1 to TRBJ1-1, with 12 bases lining up with TRBD1. Losses at the gene ends were 0 bases for V and 5 bases for J; bases not matched to a gene: 4. The CDR3 sequence is 15 residues long. The germline CDR1 and CDR2 sequences are DFQATT and SNEGSKA (reference sequence). CDR3 coding DNA: TGCAGTGCTAGAGATGGGGACAGGGGGCAGACTGAAGCTTTCTTT. Translation: CSARDGDRGQTEAFF.

There are many counts of this clonotype. The chain is built from TRBV6-1 and TRBJ1-5; D ambiguous. The CDR3 has 16 residues. Looked up from germline, CDR1 is MNHNS and CDR2 is SASEGT. The V end was cut by 3 bases, the J end by 2 bases, with 14 bases between. The CDR3 here is CASSDAKGGGNQPQHF. The CDR3 nucleotides read TGTGCCAGCAGTGATGCCAAGGGCGGTGGCAATCAGCCCCAGCATTTT.

This clonotype occurred many times. V gene TRBV29-1 combines with J gene TRBJ1-4; unclear D gene. The CDR3 spans 14 residues. V lost 4 bases and J lost 0, with 9 bases in between. Germline CDR1 SQVTM, CDR2 ANQGSEA. CDR3 coding DNA: TGCAGCGTTGGGGCGGTTGCAACTAATGAAAAACTGTTTTTT. It yields the protein CSVGAVATNEKLFF. The whole variable domain, filled in from reference TRBV29-1 and TRBJ1-4, reads SAVISQKPSRDICQRGTSLTIQCQVDSQVTMMFWYRQQPGQSLTLIATANQGSEATYESGFVIDKFPISRPNLTFSTLTVSNMSPEDSSIYLCSVGAVATNEKLFFGSGTQLSVL.